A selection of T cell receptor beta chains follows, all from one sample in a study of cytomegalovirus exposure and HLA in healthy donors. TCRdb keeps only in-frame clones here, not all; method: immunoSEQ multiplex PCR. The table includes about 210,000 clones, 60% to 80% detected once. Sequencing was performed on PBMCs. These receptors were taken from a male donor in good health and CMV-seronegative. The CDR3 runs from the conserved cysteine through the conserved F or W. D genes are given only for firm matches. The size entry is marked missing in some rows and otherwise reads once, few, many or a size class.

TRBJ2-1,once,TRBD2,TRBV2,CASLGGRDSNNEQFF,TGTGCCAGCCTCGGCGGGAGGGATTCTAACAATGAGCAGTTCTTC
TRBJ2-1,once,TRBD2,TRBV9,CASSTRLAGERGNEQFF,TGTGCCAGCAGCACCCGACTAGCGGGGGAGAGGGGCAATGAGCAGTTCTTC
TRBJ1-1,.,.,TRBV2,CASSERGFF,TGTGCCAGCAGTGAACGCGGTTTCTTT
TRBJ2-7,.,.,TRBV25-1,CASSLTARIHEQYF,TGTGCCAGCAGTTTGACAGCGAGAATCCACGAGCAGTACTTC
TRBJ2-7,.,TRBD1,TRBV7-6,CASSLLFPPGTGGSYEQYF,TGTGCCAGCAGCCTCCTTTTTCCTCCCGGGACAGGGGGCTCCTACGAGCAGTACTTC
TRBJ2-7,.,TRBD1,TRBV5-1,CASSLEGAVEQYF,TGCGCCAGCAGCTTGGAGGGGGCTGTTGAGCAGTACTTC
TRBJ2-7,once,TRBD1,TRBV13,CASSQDRSYEQYF,TGTGCCAGCAGCCAGGACAGGAGCTACGAGCAGTACTTC
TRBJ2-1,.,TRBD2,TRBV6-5,CASSSPLAGANNEQFF,TGTGCCAGCAGTTCACCTTTAGCGGGAGCGAACAATGAGCAGTTCTTC
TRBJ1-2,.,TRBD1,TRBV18,CASSPIQGNNYGYTF,TGTGCCAGCTCACCCATACAGGGGAACAACTATGGCTACACCTTC
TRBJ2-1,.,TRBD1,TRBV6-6,CASSDRGSSYNEQFF,TGTGCCAGCAGCGACAGGGGGAGCTCCTACAATGAGCAGTTCTTC
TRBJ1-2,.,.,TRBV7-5,CVRSDQGGENYGYTF,TGTGTCAGAAGCGACCAGGGAGGGGAGAACTATGGCTACACCTTC